This T cell receptor beta chain was recovered during a study of shared clonotypes between healthy human individuals. Findings of the study overall: In a few donors, around 5.5% of naive CD4 clonotypes appeared in common. Limited genetic and exposure-history diversity came from having few donors. What rarefaction showed was incomplete sorted-subset sequencing despite large depth.

Clones were read by immunoSEQ multiplex PCR, and TCRdb kept only the in-frame ones, dropping some. Found here are approximately 2.4 million clones, nearly 97% of them singletons; the top ten hold less than 0.15%. As to this clone: Antigen: not known.

Germline CDR1 reads SGHVS; CDR2 reads FQNEAQ. Trimming stripped 1 base from V and 3 bases from J, with 7 bases between. This CDR3 spans 14 amino acids. The chain joins TRBV7-8 to TRBJ1-3; D gene uncertain. This clonotype was obtained from a man in his late teens or twenties in good health. Sequenced: naive CD4+ T cells sorted from blood. The subset denotes: CD45RA+ positively selected. CDR3 protein: CASSLVLGGNTIYF. In DNA, the CDR3 is TGTGCCAGCAGCTTAGTCCTAGGTGGAAACACCATATATTTT. Full variable domain (remainder filled in from reference TRBV7-8 and TRBJ1-3): GAGVSQSPRYKVAKRGQDVALRCDPISGHVSLFWYQQALGQGPEFLTYFQNEAQLDKSGLPSDRFFAERPEGSVSTLKIQRTQQEDSAVYLCASSLVLGGNTIYFGEGSWLTVV.